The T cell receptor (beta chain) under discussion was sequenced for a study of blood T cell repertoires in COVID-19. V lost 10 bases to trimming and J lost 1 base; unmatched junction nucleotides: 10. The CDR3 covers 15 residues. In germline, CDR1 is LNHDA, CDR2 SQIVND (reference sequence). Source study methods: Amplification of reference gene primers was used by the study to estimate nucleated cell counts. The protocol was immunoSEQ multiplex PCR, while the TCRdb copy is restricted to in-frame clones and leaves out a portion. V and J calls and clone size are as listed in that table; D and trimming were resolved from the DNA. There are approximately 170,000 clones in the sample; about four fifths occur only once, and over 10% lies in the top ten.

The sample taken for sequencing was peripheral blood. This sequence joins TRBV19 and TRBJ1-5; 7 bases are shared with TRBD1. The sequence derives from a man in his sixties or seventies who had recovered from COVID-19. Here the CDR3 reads CATLLQGGSNQPQHF. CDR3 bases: TGTGCCACCCTGTTGCAGGGGGGAAGCAATCAGCCCCAGCATTTT.